A single sample is the source of the 26 T cell receptor beta chains below, sequenced in a study of spatial heterogeneity in lung cancer. This sample's time point: blood at routine non-recurrence follow-up after resection. Each CDR3 protein gets one entry after TCRdb re-called the 5' RACE reads with MiXCR. The sample consists of over 15,000 distinct CDR3 sequences, roughly 6% of them appearing once. Source: PBMCs, taken at follow-up. All receptors derive from a male donor with early-stage non-small cell lung cancer.

This clonotype was observed at least ten times. The chain joins TRBV27 to TRBJ2-7, with D possibly TRBD2 on 5 matching bases. Trimming took 2 bases from V and 2 from J, leaving 16 bases between them. In germline, CDR1 is MNHEY, CDR2 SMNVEV (reference sequence). The CDR3 consists of 16 residues. The CDR3, as DNA: TGTGCCAGCAGTTTAGGGCCCGGACTTGGGGCCTACGAGCAGTACTTC. This sequence encodes CASSLGPGLGAYEQYF.

This clonotype was observed many times. This chain uses TRBV11-2 with TRBJ2-5; TRBD1 matches at 8 bases. With 5 bases clipped from V and 4 bases from J, the junction kept 3 bases outside the gene matches. CDR3 length: 13 residues. The germline gives CDR1 SGHAT, CDR2 FQNNGV. CDR3 region: CASSRGQGETQYF. The CDR3 DNA is TGTGCCAGCAGCCGAGGACAGGGAGAGACCCAGTACTTC. The variable domain in full, with the rest retrieved from reference TRBV11-2 and TRBJ2-5, is EAGVAQSPRYKIIEKRQSVAFWCNPISGHATLYWYQQILGQGPKLLIQFQNNGVVDDSQLPKDRFSAERLKGVDSTLKIQPAKLEDSAVYLCASSRGQGETQYFGPGTRLLVL.

The sample holds a few counts of this clonotype. A much more abundant neighbour one base away suggests this may be a read error. The CDR3 DNA reads as TGCAGCGTTGGAGGCCAGGTGGGGATAGATGAGCAGTTCTTC. It specifies CSVGGQVGIDEQFF. The V gene is TRBV29-1, the J gene TRBJ2-1; D unclear. Germline CDR1 is SQVTM and CDR2 is ANQGSEA. The CDR3 runs 14 residues. V lost 4 bases to trimming and J lost 8 bases, with 18 bases between them.

This clonotype is medium-sized within its sample. This chain links TRBV7-2 with TRBJ2-7; tentatively, D is TRBD1 (6 bases). Germline V gene lookup returns CDR1 SGHTA and CDR2 FQGNSA. The CDR3 contains 15 residues. V lost 5 bases and J lost 0, with 14 bases in between. CDR3 amino acids: CASSLDRSYSYEQYF. The CDR3 DNA sequence: TGTGCCAGCAGCCTCGACAGGAGCTACTCCTACGAGCAGTACTTC.

This clonotype is labeled medium-sized. The chain recombines TRBV4-3 with TRBJ2-4; D not resolved. CDR3 length: 17 residues. V shed 0 bases and J shed 0 bases, with 12 bases lying between them. CDR1 is LGHNA, CDR2 YSLEER, per germline. The CDR3 DNA reads as TGCGCCAGCAGCCAAGATCCGGTACCGTTAGCCAAAAACATTCAGTACTTC. This gives the protein CASSQDPVPLAKNIQYF.

The gene calls are TRBV7-8 and TRBJ1-1; TRBD1 aligns across 7 bases. This CDR3 has 17 residues. Germline lookup yields CDR1 SGHVS and CDR2 FQNEAQ. Unmatched junction bases numbered 11, after V lost 1 base and J lost 3 bases. The CDR3 DNA sequence: TGTGCCAGCAGCTTAGTCGGAGGGGGCGGATCTGACACTGAAGCTTTCTTT. Protein sequence: CASSLVGGGGSDTEAFF.

This clonotype counts as medium-sized (0.01 to 0.1%). J is TRBJ2-1 and V is TRBV7-8; TRBD2 aligns across 8 bases. This CDR3 contains 17 residues. V lost 4 bases, J lost 3 bases, and 11 bases stayed unmatched. CDR1 is SGHVS and CDR2 is FQNEAQ in the germline V gene. CDR3 amino acids: CASSSGSGGRFYNEQFF. In DNA, the CDR3 is TGTGCCAGCAGCTCTGGTTCTGGCGGGAGGTTCTACAATGAGCAGTTCTTC.

This clonotype showed up many times. This chain's CDR3 is CASSSYRSNQPQHF. CDR3 sequence (DNA): TGTGCCAGCAGCTCGTACAGGAGTAATCAGCCCCAGCATTTT. The chain recombines TRBV7-2 with TRBJ1-5; possible D gene TRBD1, 5 bases. Looked up from germline, CDR1 is SGHTA and CDR2 is FQGNSA. V lost 4 bases and J 4 bases, leaving 11 bases between the germline ends. This CDR3 spans 14 amino acids.

This clonotype has ten or more counts. This chain uses TRBV7-2 with TRBJ2-7; D may be TRBD1 (5 bases). The CDR3 is 15 residues long. The V gene lost 0 bases and the J gene lost 6 bases, with 15 bases spanning the gap. Looked up from germline, CDR1 is SGHTA and CDR2 is FQGNSA. The CDR3 DNA is TGTGCCAGCAGCTTAGCGGGCCCAGGGCCAAGCGAGCAGTACTTC. It specifies CASSLAGPGPSEQYF. The full variable domain, in which reference TRBV7-2 and TRBJ2-7 provide the parts outside the CDR3, is GAGVSQSPSNKVTEKGKDVELRCDPISGHTALYWYRQSLGQGLEFLIYFQGNSAPDKSGLPSDRFSAERTGGSVSTLTIQRTQQEDSAVYLCASSLAGPGPSEQYFGPGTRLTVT.

This clonotype was observed at least ten times. The chain links TRBV27 to TRBJ1-4; D unclear. The germline V and J ends were trimmed by 3 bases and 8 bases, with 13 bases remaining between them. Looked up from germline, CDR1 is MNHEY and CDR2 is SMNVEV (reference sequence). The CDR3 spans 14 residues. CDR3 nucleotides: TGTGCCAGCAGTTTTTCCAGTCGGGGAGAAAAACTGTTTTTT. The encoded protein is CASSFSSRGEKLFF. The variable domain in full, with the rest retrieved from reference TRBV27 and TRBJ1-4, is EAQVTQNPRYLITVTGKKLTVTCSQNMNHEYMSWYRQDPGLGLRQIYYSMNVEVTDKGDVPEGYKVSRKEKRNFPLILESPSPNQTSLYFCASSFSSRGEKLFFGSGTQLSVL.

This clonotype was observed at least ten times. The CDR3 coding sequence is TGTGCCAGCAGCCGTATCGGGACGGTCCAAGAGACCCAGTACTTC. Protein: CASSRIGTVQETQYF. The chain links TRBV12-3 or TRBV12-4 to TRBJ2-5; D assignment may be TRBD1 or TRBD2 (5 bases each). V was shortened by 6 bases and J by 1 base, with 15 bases between the two germline ends. The CDR3 contains 15 residues.

This clonotype was counted ten times or more. The chain recombines TRBV6-5 with TRBJ1-1; no firm D call. With 2 bases removed from V and 8 bases from J, the gap between germline ends came to 15 bases. This CDR3 comprises 14 residues. Germline V lookup: CDR1 MNHEY, CDR2 SVGAGI. CDR3 DNA sequence: TGTGCCAGCAGTTACCAAAGATCCGGACTCGAAGCTTTCTTT. Amino acid sequence: CASSYQRSGLEAFF.

In this sample, this clonotype turned up many times. The gene calls are TRBV12-3 or TRBV12-4 and TRBJ1-4, with D maybe TRBD1 (6 bases). There are 14 residues in the CDR3. The ends were cut back, 6 bases at V and 7 bases at J, with 15 bases in the middle. CDR3 in DNA: TGTGCCAGCAGCCAAGGGGGGTACGGTGAAAAACTGTTTTTT. It encodes CASSQGGYGEKLFF.

The chain has TRBV28 and TRBJ2-1; D might be TRBD1 (6 bases). Germline-derived CDR1 and CDR2 are MDHEN and SYDVKM. The CDR3 contains 15 residues. V dropped 4 bases and J dropped 1 base, with 11 bases sitting between them. The CDR3 nucleotides are TGTGCCAGCAGTTCGACCGACAGGTCCTACAATGAGCAGTTCTTC. It specifies CASSSTDRSYNEQFF.

This clonotype was seen ten or more times. The genes are TRBV19 and TRBJ2-7; TRBD1 agrees at 10 bases. Germline CDR1 is LNHDA and CDR2 is SQIVND (reference sequence). The CDR3 spans 16 residues. With 7 bases clipped from V and 0 bases from J, the junction kept 9 bases outside the gene matches. The CDR3 DNA reads TGTGCCAGTACCCCGGCGGGACAGGGGACCTCCTACGAGCAGTACTTC. Translation gives CASTPAGQGTSYEQYF.

This clonotype has ten or more counts. This chain connects TRBV7-3 to TRBJ2-6; TRBD2 might be the D (5 bases). The CDR3 spans 14 residues. With 3 bases removed from V and 3 bases from J, the gap between germline ends came to 6 bases. Germline V CDR1 and CDR2: SGHTA, FQGTGA. The CDR3 here is CASSLGDGANVLTF. DNA for the CDR3: TGTGCCAGCAGCTTGGGAGATGGGGCCAACGTCCTGACTTTC.

Concerning this clonotype itself: This may be a read error: a much more frequent sequence differs by one nucleotide. This sequence joins TRBV6-6 and TRBJ2-7, with 13 bases aligning to TRBD2. Germline CDR1 is MNHNY and CDR2 is SVGAGI (reference sequence). CDR3 size: 13 residues. Trimming removed 11 bases from V and 4 bases from J; junction bases left unmatched: 5. The CDR3: CASVTSGRYEQYF. The CDR3 coding sequence is TGTGCCTCCGTGACTAGCGGGAGGTACGAGCAGTACTTC.

This clonotype was detected many times. The genes are TRBV29-1 and TRBJ2-1, with TRBD2 matching 8 bases. Germline V gives CDR1 SQVTM, CDR2 ANQGSEA. Unmatched junction bases numbered 9, after V lost 4 bases and J lost 1 base. CDR3 length: 16 amino acids. The CDR3 here is CSVVLPPGGSYNEQFF. CDR3 DNA: TGCAGCGTTGTCCTTCCTCCGGGGGGGTCCTACAATGAGCAGTTCTTC.

This clonotype was found many times. This chain connects TRBV4-3 to TRBJ2-6; D uncertain. Trimming took off 0 bases at V and 4 bases at J, with 10 bases between the two ends. The CDR3 consists of 16 residues. From germline, CDR1 is LGHNA and CDR2 YSLEER. The CDR3 sequence is CASSQDYRAGANVLTF. DNA of the CDR3: TGCGCCAGCAGCCAAGACTATAGAGCAGGGGCCAACGTCCTGACTTTC.

This clonotype was seen repeatedly, ten times or more. The chain is built from TRBV2 and TRBJ2-5, with no clear D. CDR1 SNHLY and CDR2 FYNNEI come from the germline V gene. V was clipped by 6 bases and J by 3 bases, with 11 bases between them. The CDR3 is 13 amino acids. The CDR3 here is CASSLGWEETQYF. CDR3 nucleotides: TGTGCCAGCAGCTTGGGGTGGGAAGAGACCCAGTACTTC.

In this sample, this clonotype turned up many times. The chain uses TRBV6-5 and TRBJ1-4, with D possibly TRBD1 on 6 matching bases. The CDR3 runs 15 residues. With 4 bases removed from V and 8 bases from J, the gap between germline ends came to 17 bases. In germline, CDR1 is MNHEY, CDR2 SVGAGI. The CDR3 nucleotides read TGTGCCAGCAGTTCGCTACAGGGCGGTGAGGAAAAACTGTTTTTT. Translation gives CASSSLQGGEEKLFF.

This clonotype was counted ten times or more. The V call is TRBV7-9, the J call TRBJ2-7, with a tentative D call TRBD2 (6 bases). This CDR3 is built from 13 residues. V shed 0 bases and J shed 4 bases, with 7 bases lying between them. Germline V CDR1 and CDR2: SEHNR, FQNEAQ (reference sequence). The CDR3: CASSLAGGYEQYF. DNA for the CDR3: TGTGCCAGCAGCTTAGCGGGAGGATACGAGCAGTACTTC.

This clonotype was counted ten times or more. J is TRBJ2-2 and V is TRBV7-9; 8 nucleotides line up with TRBD1. Trimming cost V 4 bases and J 1 base; bases outside gene matches: 5. Looked up from germline, CDR1 is SEHNR and CDR2 is FQNEAQ (reference sequence). The CDR3 has 16 amino acids. The CDR3 region has the DNA TGTGCCAGCAGCTCCCGAGGGACAGGGAACACCGGGGAGCTGTTTTTT. Amino acid sequence: CASSSRGTGNTGELFF.

This clonotype was seen many times. V gene TRBV9 combines with J gene TRBJ2-5; 7 bases line up with TRBD1. This CDR3 is 16 amino acids long. The V and J ends lost 4 bases and 1 base, in that order; junction bases with no gene match: 10. The germline V gene encodes CDR1 SGDLS and CDR2 YYNGEE. For the CDR3, the DNA is TGTGCCAGCAGCCCCGGGACAGACTCCATCCAAGAGACCCAGTACTTC. Protein product: CASSPGTDSIQETQYF.

As regards this clonotype: One end of the junction fails to match germline, which may point to a read error. The rearrangement uses TRBV5-1 and TRBJ2-2, with 10 bases fitting TRBD1. CDR3 length: 16 amino acids. Germline-derived CDR1 and CDR2 are SGHRS and YFSETQ. CDR3 in DNA: TGCGCCAGCAGCCGGGGACAGGGGTTTAACATCGGGGAGCTGTTTTTT. Its protein product is CASSRGQGFNIGELFF.

In its sample, this clonotype was seen a few times. The chain links TRBV5-1 to TRBJ2-3; TRBD2 is a possible D gene (5 bases). This CDR3 has 14 amino acids. The V end lost 0 bases, the J end lost 3 bases, and 8 bases lay between the germline ends. Per the germline V gene, CDR1 is SGHRS and CDR2 is YFSETQ. The chain's CDR3 is CASSLVSVTDTQYF. CDR3 nucleotides: TGCGCCAGCAGCTTGGTTAGCGTAACAGATACGCAGTATTTT.